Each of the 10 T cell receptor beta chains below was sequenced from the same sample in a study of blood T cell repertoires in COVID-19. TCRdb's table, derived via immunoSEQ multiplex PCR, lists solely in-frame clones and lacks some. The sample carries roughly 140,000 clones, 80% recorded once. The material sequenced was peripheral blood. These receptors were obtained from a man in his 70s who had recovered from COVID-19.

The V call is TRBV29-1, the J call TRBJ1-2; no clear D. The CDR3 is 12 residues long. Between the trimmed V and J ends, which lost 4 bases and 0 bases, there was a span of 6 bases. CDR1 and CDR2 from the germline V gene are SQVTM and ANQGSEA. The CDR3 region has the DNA TGCAGCGTTGCCGGGTCTAACTATGGCTACACCTTC. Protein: CSVAGSNYGYTF.

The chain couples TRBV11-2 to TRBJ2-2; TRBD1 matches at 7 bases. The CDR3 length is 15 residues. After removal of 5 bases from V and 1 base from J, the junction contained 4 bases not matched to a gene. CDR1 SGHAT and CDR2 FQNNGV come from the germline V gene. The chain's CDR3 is CASSPRQGNTGELFF. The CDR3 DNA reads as TGTGCCAGCAGCCCCCGACAGGGGAACACCGGGGAGCTGTTTTTT.

CDR3: CASSQRLAGGNTGELFF. In nucleotides, the CDR3 is TGCGCCAGCAGCCAAAGACTAGCGGGAGGGAACACCGGGGAGCTGTTTTTT. This sequence joins TRBV4-1 and TRBJ2-2; 13 positions agree with TRBD2. Germline-derived CDR1 and CDR2 are MGHRA and YSYEKL. V gave up 2 bases and J gave up 1 base; unmatched junction bases: 1. This CDR3 comprises 17 residues.

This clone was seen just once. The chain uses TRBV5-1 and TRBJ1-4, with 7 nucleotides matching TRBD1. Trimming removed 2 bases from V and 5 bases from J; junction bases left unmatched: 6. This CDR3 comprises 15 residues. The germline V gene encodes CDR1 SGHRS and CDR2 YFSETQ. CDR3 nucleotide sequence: TGCGCCAGCAGCTTTATGGGACAGCTAAATGAAAAACTGTTTTTT. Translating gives CASSFMGQLNEKLFF.

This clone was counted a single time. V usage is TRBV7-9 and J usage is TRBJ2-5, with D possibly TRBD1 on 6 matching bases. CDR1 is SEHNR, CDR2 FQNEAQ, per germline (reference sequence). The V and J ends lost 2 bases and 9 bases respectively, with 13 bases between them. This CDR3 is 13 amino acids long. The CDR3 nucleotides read TGTGCCAGCAGCTTATTGGTGGGGGCGTCCCAGTACTTC. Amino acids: CASSLLVGASQYF.

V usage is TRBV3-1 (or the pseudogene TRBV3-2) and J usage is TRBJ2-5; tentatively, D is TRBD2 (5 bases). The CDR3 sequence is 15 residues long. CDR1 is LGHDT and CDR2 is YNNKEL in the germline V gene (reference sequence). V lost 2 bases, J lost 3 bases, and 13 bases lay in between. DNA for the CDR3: TGTGCCAGCAGCCAAAGTACGGGATGGGAAGAGACCCAGTACTTC. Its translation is CASSQSTGWEETQYF.

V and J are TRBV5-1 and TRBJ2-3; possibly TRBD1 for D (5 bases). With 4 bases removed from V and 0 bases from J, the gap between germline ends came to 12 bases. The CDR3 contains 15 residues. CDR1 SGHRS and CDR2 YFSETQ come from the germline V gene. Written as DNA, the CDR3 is TGCGCCAGCAGCCAATCGACAGCTAGCACAGATACGCAGTATTTT. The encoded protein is CASSQSTASTDTQYF.

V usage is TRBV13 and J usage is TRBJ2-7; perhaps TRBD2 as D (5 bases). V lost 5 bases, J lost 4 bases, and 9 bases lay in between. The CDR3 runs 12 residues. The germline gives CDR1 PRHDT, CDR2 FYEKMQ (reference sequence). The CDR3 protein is CASSRGEYEQYF. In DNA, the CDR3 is TGTGCCAGCAGCCGTGGGGAGTACGAGCAGTACTTC.

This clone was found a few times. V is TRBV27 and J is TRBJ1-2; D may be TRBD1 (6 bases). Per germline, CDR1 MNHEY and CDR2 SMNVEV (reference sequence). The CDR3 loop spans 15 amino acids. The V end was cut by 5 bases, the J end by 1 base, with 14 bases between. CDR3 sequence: CASSLKQGFNYGYTF. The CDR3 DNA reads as TGTGCCAGCAGTCTCAAACAGGGCTTTAACTATGGCTACACCTTC.

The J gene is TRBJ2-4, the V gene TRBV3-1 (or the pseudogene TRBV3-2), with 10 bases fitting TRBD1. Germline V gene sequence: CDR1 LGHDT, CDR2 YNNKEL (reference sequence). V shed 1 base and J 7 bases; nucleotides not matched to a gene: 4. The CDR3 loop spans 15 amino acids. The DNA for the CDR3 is TGTGCCAGCAGCCAAGCTGACAGGGGGCCGAACATTCAGTACTTC. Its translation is CASSQADRGPNIQYF.